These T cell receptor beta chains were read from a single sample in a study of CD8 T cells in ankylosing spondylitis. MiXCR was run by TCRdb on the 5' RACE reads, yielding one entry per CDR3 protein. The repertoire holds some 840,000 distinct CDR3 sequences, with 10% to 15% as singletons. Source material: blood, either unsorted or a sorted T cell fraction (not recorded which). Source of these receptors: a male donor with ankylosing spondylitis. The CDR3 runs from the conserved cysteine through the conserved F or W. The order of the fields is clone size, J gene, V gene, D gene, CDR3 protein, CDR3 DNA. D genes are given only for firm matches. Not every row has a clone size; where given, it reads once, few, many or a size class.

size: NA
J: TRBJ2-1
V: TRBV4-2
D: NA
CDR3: CASSRRRDFDNEQFF
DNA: TGTGCCAGCAGCCGCCGGCGGGACTTCGACAATGAGCAGTTCTTC

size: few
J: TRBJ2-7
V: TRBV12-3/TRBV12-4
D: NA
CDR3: CASSLVRDSWGFYEQYF
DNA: TGTGCCAGCAGTTTAGTCCGGGACTCCTGGGGGTTCTACGAGCAGTACTTC

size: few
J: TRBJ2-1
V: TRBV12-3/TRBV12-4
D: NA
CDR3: CASSARFGGYNEQFF
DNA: TGTGCCAGCAGTGCCCGCTTTGGCGGGTACAATGAGCAGTTCTTC

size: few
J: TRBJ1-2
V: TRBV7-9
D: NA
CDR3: CASSFSRSSYGYTF
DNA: TGTGCCAGCAGCTTCAGCCGATCAAGCTATGGCTACACCTTC

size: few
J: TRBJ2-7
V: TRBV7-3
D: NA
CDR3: CASSLNGGPPGEQYF
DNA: TGTGCCAGCAGCTTAAATGGGGGACCTCCTGGCGAGCAGTACTTC

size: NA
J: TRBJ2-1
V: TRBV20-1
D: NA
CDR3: CSAPEPGAGRNEQFF
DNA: TGCAGTGCTCCTGAACCAGGGGCTGGACGCAATGAGCAGTTCTTC

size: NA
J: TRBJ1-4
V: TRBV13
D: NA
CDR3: CASSSPGLAGEKLFF
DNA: TGTGCCAGCAGCTCACCGGGTCTAGCTGGTGAAAAACTGTTTTTT

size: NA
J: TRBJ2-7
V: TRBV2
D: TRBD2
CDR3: CASSASSGGNEQYF
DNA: TGTGCCAGCAGTGCCAGTAGCGGGGGCAACGAGCAGTACTTC

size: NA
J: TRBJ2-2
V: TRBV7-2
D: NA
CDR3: CASSLAPRFTGELFF
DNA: TGTGCCAGCAGCTTAGCGCCTCGGTTCACCGGGGAGCTGTTTTTT

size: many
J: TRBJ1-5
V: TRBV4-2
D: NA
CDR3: CASSQGRAGNQPQHF
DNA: TGTGCCAGCAGCCAAGGGAGAGCGGGCAATCAGCCCCAGCATTTT

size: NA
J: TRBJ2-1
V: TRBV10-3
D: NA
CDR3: CAISTLVGAGNYNEQFF
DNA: TGTGCCATCAGTACCCTGGTTGGGGCAGGTAATTACAATGAGCAGTTCTTC

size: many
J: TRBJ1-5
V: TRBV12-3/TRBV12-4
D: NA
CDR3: CASSFFGRGNQPQHF
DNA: TGTGCCAGCAGTTTCTTCGGACGGGGGAATCAGCCCCAGCATTTT

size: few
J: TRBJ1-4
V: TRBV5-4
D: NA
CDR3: CASSLARQESEKLFF
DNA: TGTGCCAGCAGCTTGGCCCGCCAGGAAAGTGAAAAACTGTTTTTT

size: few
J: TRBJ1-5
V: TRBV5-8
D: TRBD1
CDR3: CASSLGVDRAGQPQHF
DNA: TGTGCCAGCAGCTTGGGAGTCGACAGGGCGGGTCAGCCCCAGCATTTT

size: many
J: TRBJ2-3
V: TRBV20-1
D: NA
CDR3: CSAAFLDTQYF
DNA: TGCAGTGCGGCATTTTTGGATACGCAGTATTTT

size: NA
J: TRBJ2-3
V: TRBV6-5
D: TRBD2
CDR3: CASSYTYRLAADTQYF
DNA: TGTGCCAGCAGTTACACGTATCGACTAGCTGCAGATACGCAGTATTTT

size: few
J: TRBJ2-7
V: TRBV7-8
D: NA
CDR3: CASSRPGTNGEQYF
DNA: TGTGCCAGCAGCCGACCCGGGACAAACGGCGAGCAGTACTTC

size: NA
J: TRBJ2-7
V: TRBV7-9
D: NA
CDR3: CASSPVGGDRYEQYF
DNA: TGTGCCAGCAGCCCAGTAGGAGGGGATCGTTACGAGCAGTACTTC

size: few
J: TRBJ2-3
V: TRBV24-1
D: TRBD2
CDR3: CATSDQLAGGTDTQYF
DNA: TGTGCCACCAGTGACCAACTAGCGGGGGGCACAGATACGCAGTATTTT

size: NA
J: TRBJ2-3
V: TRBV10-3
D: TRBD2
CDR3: CAISEAGVADTQYF
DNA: TGTGCCATCAGTGAAGCGGGAGTGGCAGATACGCAGTATTTT

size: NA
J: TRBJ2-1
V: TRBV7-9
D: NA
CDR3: CASSLRDSPTSYNEQFF
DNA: TGTGCCAGCAGCCTTCGGGACTCGCCCACCTCCTACAATGAGCAGTTCTTC

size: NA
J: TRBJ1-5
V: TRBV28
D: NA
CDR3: CASSSRQPQHF
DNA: TGTGCCAGCAGTTCAAGGCAGCCCCAGCATTTT

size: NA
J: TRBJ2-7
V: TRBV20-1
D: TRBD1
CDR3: CSARAGQTTYEQYF
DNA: TGCAGTGCTAGAGCGGGACAGACAACCTACGAGCAGTACTTC

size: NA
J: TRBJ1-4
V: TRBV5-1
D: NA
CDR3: CASSLAQSNEKLFF
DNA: TGCGCCAGCAGCTTGGCACAGTCTAATGAAAAACTGTTTTTT

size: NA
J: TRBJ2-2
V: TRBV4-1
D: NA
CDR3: CASSKTPTELFF
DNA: TGCGCCAGCAGCAAGACTCCCACGGAGCTGTTTTTT

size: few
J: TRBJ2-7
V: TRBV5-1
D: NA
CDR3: CASSPPPFGEQYF
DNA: TGCGCCAGCTCGCCCCCCCCCTTTGGGGAGCAGTACTTC

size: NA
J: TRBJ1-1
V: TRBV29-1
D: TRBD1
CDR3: CSVGSGGSTEAFF
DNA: TGCAGCGTTGGGTCAGGGGGCTCCACTGAAGCTTTCTTT

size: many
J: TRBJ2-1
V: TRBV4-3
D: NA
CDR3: CASSQVQGSSYNEQFF
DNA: TGCGCCAGCAGCCAAGTGCAGGGGAGCTCCTACAATGAGCAGTTCTTC

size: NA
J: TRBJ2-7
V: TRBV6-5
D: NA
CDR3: CASSYTRSYEQYF
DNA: TGTGCCAGCAGTTACACCAGGTCCTACGAGCAGTACTTC

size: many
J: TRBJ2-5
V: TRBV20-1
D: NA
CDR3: CSARGLGETQYF
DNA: TGCAGTGCTCGGGGACTGGGAGAGACCCAGTACTTC

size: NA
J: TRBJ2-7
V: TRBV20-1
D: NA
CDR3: CSARIQNYEQYF
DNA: TGCAGTGCTAGAATACAAAACTACGAGCAGTACTTC

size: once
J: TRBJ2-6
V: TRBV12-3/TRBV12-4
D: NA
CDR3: CASTLGLSGANVLTF
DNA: TGTGCCAGCACCCTGGGACTCTCTGGGGCCAACGTCCTGACTTTC

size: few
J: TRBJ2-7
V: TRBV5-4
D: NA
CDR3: CASSLSLGISEQYF
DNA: TGTGCCAGCAGCTTGTCGTTGGGAATTAGCGAGCAGTACTTC

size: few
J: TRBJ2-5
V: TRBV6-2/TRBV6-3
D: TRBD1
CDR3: CASSPGRGRSETQYF
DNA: TGTGCCAGCAGTCCCGGAAGGGGGCGGTCAGAGACCCAGTACTTC

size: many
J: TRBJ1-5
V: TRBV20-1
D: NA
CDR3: CSARNPGALNQPQHF
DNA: TGCAGTGCTAGAAACCCCGGGGCCCTCAATCAGCCCCAGCATTTT

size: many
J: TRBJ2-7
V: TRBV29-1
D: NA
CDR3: CSVNSLYEQYF
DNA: TGCAGCGTTAATTCCCTCTACGAGCAGTACTTC

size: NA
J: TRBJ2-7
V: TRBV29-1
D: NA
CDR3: CSAVGATYEQYF
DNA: TGCAGCGCTGTTGGTGCCACCTACGAGCAGTACTTC

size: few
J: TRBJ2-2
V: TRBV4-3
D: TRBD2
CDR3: CASSQDRQRDHTGELFF
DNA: TGCGCCAGCAGCCAAGATCGCCAGCGGGACCACACCGGGGAGCTGTTTTTT

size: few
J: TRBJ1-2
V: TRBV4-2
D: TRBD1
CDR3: CASSQVQGASGGYTF
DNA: TGTGCCAGCAGCCAAGTGCAGGGGGCTTCGGGTGGCTACACCTTC

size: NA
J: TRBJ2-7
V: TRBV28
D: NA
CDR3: CASSLRVYEQYF
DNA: TGTGCCAGCAGTTTGAGAGTCTACGAGCAGTACTTC

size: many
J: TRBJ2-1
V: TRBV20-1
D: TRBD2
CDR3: CSARTQREGYNEQFF
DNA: TGCAGTGCTAGGACCCAGCGGGAGGGGTATAATGAGCAGTTCTTC

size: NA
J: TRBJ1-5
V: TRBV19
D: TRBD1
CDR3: CASSMGTGGRPQHF
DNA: TGTGCCAGTAGTATGGGGACAGGAGGACGGCCCCAGCATTTT

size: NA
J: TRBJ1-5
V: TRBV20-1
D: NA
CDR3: CSARGVLRQPQHF
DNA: TGCAGTGCTAGGGGGGTTCTTCGTCAGCCCCAGCATTTT

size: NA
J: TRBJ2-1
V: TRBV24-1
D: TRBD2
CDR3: CATSDSGTSGDNEQFF
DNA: TGTGCCACCAGTGATTCCGGGACTAGCGGGGACAATGAGCAGTTCTTC

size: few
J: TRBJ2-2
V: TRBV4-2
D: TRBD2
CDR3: CASSQNGRANTGELFF
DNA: TGTGCCAGCAGCCAAAACGGGAGGGCGAACACCGGGGAGCTGTTTTTT

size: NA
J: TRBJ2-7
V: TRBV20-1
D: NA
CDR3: CSAAPGTSYEQYF
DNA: TGCAGTGCAGCCCCCGGGACCTCCTACGAGCAGTACTTC

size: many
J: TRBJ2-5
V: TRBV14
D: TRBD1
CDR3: CASSQGQGRETQYF
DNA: TGTGCCAGCAGCCAAGGACAGGGGAGGGAGACCCAGTACTTC

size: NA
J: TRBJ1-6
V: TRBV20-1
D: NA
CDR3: CSALTNLSPLHF
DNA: TGCAGTGCTCTAACTAATTTATCACCCCTCCACTTT

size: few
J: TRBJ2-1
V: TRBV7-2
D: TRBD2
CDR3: CASGISGTTKMFF
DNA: TGTGCCAGCGGAATATCCGGGACTACTAAAATGTTCTTC

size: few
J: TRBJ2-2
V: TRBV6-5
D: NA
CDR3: CASSYSDRPNTGELFF
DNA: TGTGCCAGCAGTTACTCGGACCGTCCGAACACCGGGGAGCTGTTTTTT

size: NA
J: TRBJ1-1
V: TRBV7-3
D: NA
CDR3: CASSLSGDRVTEAFF
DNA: TGTGCCAGCAGCTTATCAGGGGATAGGGTCACTGAAGCTTTCTTT

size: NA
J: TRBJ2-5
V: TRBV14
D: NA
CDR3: CASSPDYPETQYF
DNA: TGTGCCAGCAGCCCAGACTATCCGGAGACCCAGTACTTC

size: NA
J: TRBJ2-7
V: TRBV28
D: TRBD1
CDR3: CASSFISGQGADEQYF
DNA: TGTGCCAGCAGTTTTATTTCTGGGCAGGGGGCGGACGAGCAGTACTTC

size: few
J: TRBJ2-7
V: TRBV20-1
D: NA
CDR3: CSARTGPISYEQYF
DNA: TGCAGTGCTAGAACGGGACCTATCTCCTACGAGCAGTACTTC

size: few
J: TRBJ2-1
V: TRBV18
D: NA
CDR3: CASSPTQSSYNEQFF
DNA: TGTGCCAGCTCACCGACGCAGAGCTCCTACAATGAGCAGTTCTTC